These 6 T cell receptor beta chains originate from one sample sequenced in a study of siplizumab effects on memory and regulatory T cells. TCRdb's copy holds only in-frame clones and misses some; the assay was immunoSEQ multiplex PCR. The data show around 100,000 clones, 93% seen once. Material for sequencing was Tregs sorted from blood. All receptors derive from a human donor in good health.

This clone appeared a single time. The chain combines TRBV5-4 with TRBJ2-7; TRBD1 aligns across 7 bases. Germline CDR1 and CDR2: SGHNT and YYREEE (reference sequence). V shed 0 bases and J 2 bases; nucleotides not matched to a gene: 5. The CDR3 runs 15 residues. This CDR3 reads CASSLGLQGTYEQYF. In DNA, the CDR3 is TGTGCCAGCAGCTTGGGACTACAGGGGACCTACGAGCAGTACTTC.

The V gene is TRBV7-2, the J gene TRBJ1-1; no clear D. Trimming pared 4 bases from V and 6 bases from J, leaving 18 bases between. The CDR3 sequence is 15 residues long. CDR1 is SGHTA and CDR2 is FQGNSA in the germline V gene. Written as DNA, the CDR3 is TGTGCCAGCAGCTATGCGGTGGCCCCGAGCGCTGAAGCTTTCTTT. Its translation is CASSYAVAPSAEAFF.

This clone has just a few counts. This chain connects TRBV30 to TRBJ1-4; the D gene is possibly TRBD1 (6 bases). This CDR3 is built from 16 residues. Germline CDR1 is GTSNPN and CDR2 is SVGIG (reference sequence). Deletions cut 0 bases from V and 4 bases from J, with 15 bases between. The CDR3 DNA reads TGTGCCTGGAGTGTAGAGGAGGAAGGGGGTAATGAAAAACTGTTTTTT. Translation: CAWSVEEEGGNEKLFF.

With regard to this clone: The sample carries other DNA sequences with the same CDR3. The chain joins TRBV6-5 to TRBJ2-3; no definite D call. V lost 6 bases and J 3 bases, leaving 4 bases between the germline ends. This CDR3 is built from 11 residues. Germline lookup yields CDR1 MNHEY and CDR2 SVGAGI. CDR3 DNA sequence: TGTGCCAGCAGAAAAACAGATACGCAGTATTTT. This sequence encodes CASRKTDTQYF.

This clone was found once. The chain carries TRBV27 and TRBJ1-1; 10 bases are a match to TRBD1. Germline CDR1 is MNHEY and CDR2 is SMNVEV (reference sequence). The CDR3 has 12 residues. The junction had 6 bases not matched to a gene; V was cut back by 6 bases and J by 11 bases. CDR3: CASRGQGPTAFF. CDR3 nucleotide sequence: TGTGCCAGCAGGGGACAGGGGCCAACGGCTTTCTTT.

As concerns this clone: Other DNA sequences from this sample encode an identical CDR3 as well. V gene TRBV5-1 combines with J gene TRBJ1-1; no firm D call. Germline V gene lookup returns CDR1 SGHRS and CDR2 YFSETQ. The CDR3 loop spans 13 amino acids. Trimming stripped 2 bases from V and 1 base from J, with 6 bases between. The CDR3 is CASSFRGNTEAFF. CDR3 DNA sequence: TGCGCCAGCAGCTTTCGGGGGAACACTGAAGCTTTCTTT.